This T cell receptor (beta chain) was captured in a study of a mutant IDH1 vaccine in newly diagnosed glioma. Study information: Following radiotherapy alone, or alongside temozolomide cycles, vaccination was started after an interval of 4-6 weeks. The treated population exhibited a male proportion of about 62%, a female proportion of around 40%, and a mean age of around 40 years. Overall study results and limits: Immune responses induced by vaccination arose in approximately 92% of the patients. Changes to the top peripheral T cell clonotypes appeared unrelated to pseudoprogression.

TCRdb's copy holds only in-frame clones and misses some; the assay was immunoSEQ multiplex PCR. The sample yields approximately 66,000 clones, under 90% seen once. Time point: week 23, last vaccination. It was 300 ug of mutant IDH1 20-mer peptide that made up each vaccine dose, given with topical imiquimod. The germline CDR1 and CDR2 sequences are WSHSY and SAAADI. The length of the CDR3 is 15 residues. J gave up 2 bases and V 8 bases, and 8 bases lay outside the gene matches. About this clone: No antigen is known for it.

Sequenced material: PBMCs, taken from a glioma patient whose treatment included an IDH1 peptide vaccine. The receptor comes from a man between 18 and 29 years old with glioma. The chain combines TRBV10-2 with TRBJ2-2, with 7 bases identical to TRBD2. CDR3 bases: TGCGCCAGCCGCTCTGGCGGGGGAAACACCGGGGAGCTGTTTTTT. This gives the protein CASRSGGGNTGELFF.